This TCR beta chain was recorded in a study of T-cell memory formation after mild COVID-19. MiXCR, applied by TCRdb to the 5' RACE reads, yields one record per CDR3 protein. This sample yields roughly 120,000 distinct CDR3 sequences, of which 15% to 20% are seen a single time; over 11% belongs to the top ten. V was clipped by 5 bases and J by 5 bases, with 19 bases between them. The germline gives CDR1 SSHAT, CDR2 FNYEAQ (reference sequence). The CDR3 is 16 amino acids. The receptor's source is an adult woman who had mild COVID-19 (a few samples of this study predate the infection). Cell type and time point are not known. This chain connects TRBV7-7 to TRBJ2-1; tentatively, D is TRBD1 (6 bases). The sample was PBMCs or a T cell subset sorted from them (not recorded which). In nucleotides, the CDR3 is TGTGCCAGCAGCGGGGGCGGTACACTGGGCCACAATGAGCAGTTCTTC. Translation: CASSGGGTLGHNEQFF.